The 30 T cell receptor beta chains given below trace back to one sample, sequenced in a study of blood T cell repertoires in COVID-19. Here immunoSEQ multiplex PCR was the method, and the copy in TCRdb shows in-frame clones only, minus some. This table holds roughly 71,000 clones, roughly 85% found once. Source material: peripheral blood. These receptors originate from a man in his forties or fifties with acute or convalescent COVID-19.

The gene calls are TRBV6-1 and TRBJ2-1, with TRBD2 identical over 14 bases. The CDR3 is made up of 19 amino acids. J was trimmed by 4 bases and V by 1 base; bases with no gene match: 9. Germline loops: CDR1 MNHNS, CDR2 SASEGT. Here the CDR3 reads CASSEERLAGGPSYNEQFF. CDR3 DNA: TGTGCCAGCAGTGAAGAAAGACTAGCGGGGGGGCCGTCGTACAATGAGCAGTTCTTC.

This rearrangement joins TRBV6-5 to TRBJ2-7; 10 nucleotides align to TRBD2. V trimming: 10 bases; J trimming: 2 bases; junction bases outside the gene matches: 5. CDR1 and CDR2 (germline): MNHEY, SVGAGI. The length of the CDR3 is 13 residues. CDR3 residues: CATWTSGAYEQYV. Written as DNA, the CDR3 is TGTGCCACCTGGACTAGCGGTGCCTACGAGCAGTACGTC.

The gene calls are TRBV7-3 and TRBJ2-3; D not resolved. This CDR3 is 13 amino acids long. The V end was cut by 2 bases, the J end by 4 bases, with 7 bases between. CDR1 SGHTA and CDR2 FQGTGA come from the germline V gene. The CDR3 protein is CASSLAPADTQYF. The CDR3 bases are TGTGCCAGCAGCTTAGCGCCCGCAGATACGCAGTATTTT.

The chain employs TRBV10-1 and TRBJ1-3, with a weak D call TRBD1 (6 bases). V shed 0 bases and J shed 0 bases, with 12 bases lying between them. Germline V lookup: CDR1 WNHNN, CDR2 SYGVQD (reference sequence). The CDR3 totals 17 residues. CDR3 sequence (DNA): TGCGCCAGCAGTGAGTCGGGGGACACCTTCTCTGGAAACACCATATATTTT. It specifies CASSESGDTFSGNTIYF.

The V call is TRBV2, the J call TRBJ1-2; weak D call: TRBD1 (6 bases). Per the germline V gene, CDR1 is SNHLY and CDR2 is FYNNEI. The CDR3 sequence is 14 residues long. The V gene lost 3 bases and the J gene lost 8 bases, with 16 bases spanning the gap. The DNA of the CDR3 is TGTGCCAGCAGTGATATAGGGGGGGCGGCGGGCTACACCTTC. This gives the protein CASSDIGGAAGYTF.

This clone is a singleton in its sample. The rearrangement uses TRBV24-1 and TRBJ2-3; D gene unclear. From germline, CDR1 is KGHDR and CDR2 SFDVKD. CDR3 length: 11 residues. Trimming took off 6 bases at V and 6 bases at J, with 6 bases between the two ends. The CDR3 is CATSSADTQYF. The DNA of the CDR3 is TGTGCCACCAGTTCTGCGGATACGCAGTATTTT.

In DNA form, the CDR3 reads TGCGCCAGCACGGGACAGGGGATTCGTGGCTACACCTTC. This gives the protein CASTGQGIRGYTF. The chain joins TRBV10-2 to TRBJ1-2, with 10 bases lining up with TRBD1. The germline gives CDR1 WSHSY, CDR2 SAAADI. The CDR3 contains 13 residues. Trimming removed 7 bases from V and 7 bases from J; junction bases left unmatched: 6.

The chain combines TRBV3-1 (or the pseudogene TRBV3-2) with TRBJ2-7, with 13 bases identical to TRBD2. This CDR3 is built from 15 residues. From germline, CDR1 is LGHDT and CDR2 YNNKEL (reference sequence). With V trimmed by 1 base and J by 3 bases, 0 bases remained unmatched. The CDR3 loop is CASSQGTSGGYEQYF. The CDR3 DNA sequence: TGTGCCAGCAGCCAAGGGACTAGCGGGGGCTACGAGCAGTACTTC.

This clone was recorded many times. V gene TRBV2 combines with J gene TRBJ1-5, with D possibly matching TRBD1 (6 bases). V lost 6 bases and J 4 bases, leaving 16 bases between the germline ends. The germline CDR1 and CDR2 sequences are SNHLY and FYNNEI. The CDR3 totals 15 residues. CDR3 nucleotides: TGTGCCAGCAGATCTTCCAGGGGCGGGAATCAGCCCCAGCATTTT. Its protein is CASRSSRGGNQPQHF.

The sample holds a few counts of this clone. This sequence joins TRBV28 and TRBJ2-3, with D tentatively TRBD1 (7 bases). The V end was cut by 6 bases, the J end by 9 bases, with 19 bases between. Germline CDR1 reads MDHEN; CDR2 reads SYDVKM. The CDR3 is 14 amino acids. The CDR3 sequence is CASSADRAGKTQYF. The CDR3 region has the DNA TGTGCCAGCAGCGCCGACAGGGCGGGGAAAACGCAGTATTTT. Looking up the rest from reference TRBV28 and TRBJ2-3 gives the full variable domain: DVKVTQSSRYLVKRTGEKVFLECVQDMDHENMFWYRQDPGLGLRLIYFSYDVKMKEKGDIPEGYSVSREKKERFSLILESASTNQTSMYLCASSADRAGKTQYFGPGTRLTVL.

V usage is TRBV30 and J usage is TRBJ1-4; 8 positions agree with TRBD1. Unmatched junction bases numbered 5, after V lost 6 bases and J lost 11 bases. This CDR3 region has 11 residues. Germline loops: CDR1 GTSNPN, CDR2 SVGIG (reference sequence). CDR3 region: CACRTGLKLFF. The CDR3, as DNA: TGTGCCTGCCGGACAGGGTTGAAACTGTTTTTT.

This chain links TRBV2 with TRBJ2-7, with 7 bases lining up with TRBD2. Trimming took 4 bases from V and 3 from J; bases not matched to a gene: 3. Germline V gives CDR1 SNHLY, CDR2 FYNNEI. The CDR3 totals 13 residues. CDR3 residues: CASSARGYYEQYV. The CDR3 nucleotides are TGTGCCAGCAGTGCGCGGGGGTACTACGAGCAGTACGTC.

A few counts support this clone. J is TRBJ2-2 and V is TRBV27; TRBD1 aligns across 9 bases. This CDR3 contains 16 residues. Per germline, CDR1 MNHEY and CDR2 SMNVEV (reference sequence). V dropped 4 bases and J dropped 3; count of bases not matched to a gene: 6. CDR3 sequence: CASSSTRQGDTGELFF. DNA of the CDR3: TGTGCCAGCAGTTCTACAAGACAGGGGGACACCGGGGAGCTGTTTTTT.

The chain uses TRBV19 and TRBJ1-6; D is uncertain. The length of the CDR3 is 14 residues. V dropped 2 bases and J dropped 9 bases, with 11 bases sitting between them. Germline V CDR1 and CDR2: LNHDA, SQIVND (reference sequence). Here the CDR3 reads CASSITAESSPLHF. As DNA, the CDR3 is TGTGCCAGTAGTATAACGGCGGAGAGTTCACCCCTCCACTTT. The full variable domain, rest sourced from reference TRBV19 and TRBJ1-6, is DGGITQSPKYLFRKEGQNVTLSCEQNLNHDAMYWYRQDPGQGLRLIYYSQIVNDFQKGDIAEGYSVSREKKESFPLTVTSAQKNPTAFYLCASSITAESSPLHFGNGTRLTVT.

This chain connects TRBV10-2 to TRBJ1-6; D not certain. Germline CDR1 is WSHSY and CDR2 is SAAADI. The V end was cut by 0 bases, the J end by 9 bases, with 6 bases between. The CDR3 has 13 amino acids. Here the CDR3 DNA reads TGCGCCAGCAGTGAGTCAGCTGGTTCACCCCTCCACTTT. It specifies CASSESAGSPLHF.

V and J are TRBV9 and TRBJ2-5; 8 nucleotides match TRBD2. Germline CDR1 and CDR2: SGDLS and YYNGEE. This CDR3 has 14 amino acids. With 4 bases clipped from V and 4 bases from J, the junction kept 6 bases outside the gene matches. CDR3 in amino acids: CASSSRGGPETQYF. The CDR3 nucleotides are TGTGCCAGCAGCTCCCGGGGGGGGCCAGAGACCCAGTACTTC.

This clone was observed a handful of times. The gene calls are TRBV12-3 or TRBV12-4 and TRBJ1-2; the D gene is possibly TRBD1 (6 bases). V shed 2 bases and J shed 6 bases, with 10 bases lying between them. The CDR3 runs 13 residues. CDR3 coding DNA: TGTGCCAGCAGTTTAAGGGGGGGCCATGGCTACACCTTC. Translated: CASSLRGGHGYTF.

The V call is TRBV27, the J call TRBJ2-5; 10 nucleotides align to TRBD2. In germline, CDR1 is MNHEY, CDR2 SMNVEV (reference sequence). The CDR3 is made up of 13 amino acids. Trimming removed 8 bases from V and 7 bases from J; junction bases left unmatched: 7. DNA of the CDR3: TGTGCCAGCCCCAGCGGGGGGGCCGCGACCCAGTACTTC. Protein sequence: CASPSGGAATQYF.

CDR3 protein: CASSYAGEKLFF. CDR3 DNA: TGTGCCAGCAGTTACGCGGGGGAAAAACTGTTTTTT. This chain links TRBV6-6 with TRBJ1-4; the D is unclear. The CDR3 runs 12 residues. The V end was cut by 2 bases, the J end by 8 bases, with 6 bases between. Germline CDR1 is MNHNY and CDR2 is SVGAGI (reference sequence).

A few counts support this clone. This chain connects TRBV2 to TRBJ2-1; D is perhaps TRBD1 (6 bases). V was cut by 3 bases and J by 15 bases, with 15 bases left in between. This CDR3 is built from 12 residues. Germline CDR1 and CDR2: SNHLY and FYNNEI. CDR3 region: CASSELAGTRFF. In DNA, the CDR3 is TGTGCCAGCAGTGAGCTCGCCGGGACAAGGTTCTTC.

The J gene is TRBJ2-1, the V gene TRBV6-1, with 15 bases aligning to TRBD2. V lost 4 bases to trimming and J lost 1 base; unmatched junction nucleotides: 5. Germline CDR1 reads MNHNS; CDR2 reads SASEGT. The CDR3 contains 18 residues. CDR3 nucleotides: TGTGCCAGCAGTGGCCCGGGACTAGCGGGGGGATCCTACAATGAGCAGTTCTTC. Its protein is CASSGPGLAGGSYNEQFF.

This rearrangement joins TRBV5-4 to TRBJ1-2; 8 bases map to TRBD1. Germline CDR1 SGHNT, CDR2 YYREEE (reference sequence). The CDR3 is 13 residues long. V lost 4 bases and J lost 8; bases outside the gene matches: 7. The CDR3 coding sequence is TGTGCCAGCAGCCTTCAGGGGGCGGAAGGCTACACCTTC. This sequence encodes CASSLQGAEGYTF.

The V gene is TRBV6-7, the J gene TRBJ1-1; D might be TRBD1 (6 bases). TRBV6-7 has ORF status, its function being uncertain. V lost 10 bases and J 5 bases, leaving 20 bases between the germline ends. The CDR3 length is 14 residues. The CDR3: CATVGGLADTEAFF. The CDR3 DNA follows: TGTGCCACCGTCGGGGGGCTAGCTGATACTGAAGCTTTCTTT.

V and J are TRBV12-3 or TRBV12-4 and TRBJ2-4, with a weak D call TRBD1 (6 bases). The length of the CDR3 is 13 residues. Trimming removed 5 bases from V and 8 bases from J, with 13 bases in between. The CDR3: CASSSQGQHIQYF. The CDR3 DNA follows: TGTGCCAGCAGTAGCCAAGGACAGCACATTCAGTACTTC.

V is TRBV2 and J is TRBJ2-1; 8 nucleotides match TRBD1. Per germline, CDR1 SNHLY and CDR2 FYNNEI. V lost 9 bases to trimming and J lost 0 bases; unmatched junction nucleotides: 1. CDR3 size: 13 residues. CDR3 residues: CARGQDSYNEQFF. DNA of the CDR3: TGTGCCAGGGGACAGGACTCCTACAATGAGCAGTTCTTC.

V and J are TRBV14 and TRBJ2-1, with D perhaps matching TRBD1 (5 bases). This CDR3 spans 18 amino acids. The V end was cut by 0 bases, the J end by 0 bases, with 15 bases between. The germline CDR1 and CDR2 sequences are SGHDN and FVKESK. The CDR3 sequence is CASSQDPPGLFSYNEQFF. The DNA of the CDR3 is TGTGCCAGCAGCCAAGATCCGCCAGGGCTATTCTCCTACAATGAGCAGTTCTTC.

The V and J genes are TRBV5-1 and TRBJ2-5, with a weak D call TRBD1 (5 bases). Germline V gives CDR1 SGHRS, CDR2 YFSETQ. The germline V and J ends were trimmed by 2 bases and 2 bases, with 10 bases remaining between them. The CDR3 has 14 amino acids. CDR3 amino acids: CASSFSGLQETQYF. CDR3 nucleotides: TGCGCCAGCAGCTTTTCAGGGCTTCAAGAGACCCAGTACTTC.

This chain joins TRBV7-3 and TRBJ2-5; a weak D match, TRBD2 (6 bases). Germline lookup yields CDR1 SGHTA and CDR2 FQGTGA. The CDR3 runs 13 residues. The V end was cut by 2 bases, the J end by 3 bases, with 7 bases between. CDR3 sequence: CASSLGGEETQYF. Here the CDR3 DNA reads TGTGCCAGCAGCTTAGGCGGGGAAGAGACCCAGTACTTC. Drawing the rest from reference TRBV7-3 and TRBJ2-5, the complete variable domain is GAGVSQTPSNKVTEKGKYVELRCDPISGHTALYWYRQSLGQGPEFLIYFQGTGAADDSGLPNDRFFAVRPEGSVSTLKIQRTERGDSAVYLCASSLGGEETQYFGPGTRLLVL.

V is TRBV5-4 and J is TRBJ2-7; a possible D gene is TRBD2 (5 bases). Trimming took off 1 base at V and 5 bases at J, with 10 bases between the two ends. This CDR3 spans 13 amino acids. The germline V gene has CDR1 SGHNT and CDR2 YYREEE (reference sequence). The CDR3 coding sequence is TGTGCCAGCAGCTTGAGAGCGAGGGACGAGCAGTACTTC. Its translation is CASSLRARDEQYF.

The chain has TRBV7-3 and TRBJ2-1; D unresolved. V was trimmed by 4 bases and J by 7 bases, leaving 11 bases between them. Per germline, CDR1 SGHTA and CDR2 FQGTGA. There are 13 residues in the CDR3. In nucleotides, the CDR3 is TGTGCCAGCAGCTCGACAAACTTTAATGAGCAGTTCTTC. Amino acids: CASSSTNFNEQFF.